This T cell receptor (beta chain) was obtained from a study of blood T cells in healthy people across ages. Worth noting for this clonotype: The antigen is unknown.

Study outcomes and limitations: Any conclusive comparison of naive versus antigen-experienced cells was prevented by using unsorted PBMCs.

The total RNA that was extracted per sample amounted to at least 5 micrograms. Using a J-beta primer mix together with a sample-barcoded 5' primer, a second PCR was run for roughly 6 to 12 cycles. Each CDR3 protein is one row after TCRdb ran MiXCR on the 5' RACE reads. The sample yields about 1.4 million distinct CDR3 sequences, approximately 63% seen once. The sample comprised blood. This receptor was taken from a man between 18 and 35 years old in good health.

The CDR3 here is CASRGGQGGSYTGELFF. The CDR3 coding sequence is TGTGCCAGCAGGGGGGGACAGGGGGGATCTTACACCGGGGAGCTGTTTTTT. V and J are TRBV6-6 and TRBJ2-2; 11 bases align to TRBD1. The CDR3 sequence is 17 residues long. Germline-derived CDR1 and CDR2 are MNHNY and SVGAGI (reference sequence). With 6 bases clipped from V and 3 bases from J, the junction kept 9 bases outside the gene matches.